This entry lists 3 T cell receptor beta chains sequenced from one sample in a study of CD4+ T cells in melanoma. Sequenced by immunoSEQ multiplex PCR; TCRdb stores in-frame clones only, minus some. The sample shows 13,000 to 15,000 clones, 68% of them seen only once. The sequencing input was cells from a culture (not recorded whether cultured in vitro). Receptor source: a human donor with melanoma.

This chain uses TRBV6-5 with TRBJ1-5; no clear D. In germline, CDR1 is MNHEY, CDR2 SVGAGI. This CDR3 comprises 13 residues. V was shortened by 6 bases and J by 0 bases, with 6 bases between the two germline ends. The CDR3 sequence: CASSPVSNQPQHF. The DNA of the CDR3 is TGTGCCAGCAGCCCGGTTAGCAATCAGCCCCAGCATTTT.

The chain is built from TRBV5-4 and TRBJ1-2; D not resolved. Germline CDR1 reads SGHNT; CDR2 reads YYREEE (reference sequence). There are 14 residues in the CDR3. The V gene lost 4 bases and the J gene lost 3 bases, with 13 bases spanning the gap. The CDR3 DNA sequence: TGTGCCAGCAGCCTCCGAAATCAATACTATGGCTACACCTTC. Encoded protein: CASSLRNQYYGYTF.

This chain connects TRBV2 to TRBJ1-1; 10 nucleotides agree with TRBD1. The ends lost 6 bases at V and 6 bases at J; junction bases unmatched: 7. The CDR3 extends over 14 amino acids. The germline V gene has CDR1 SNHLY and CDR2 FYNNEI. The CDR3, as DNA: TGTGCCAGCAGCCCTGAAGGACAGGGGGCTGAAGCTTTCTTT. This translates into CASSPEGQGAEAFF.